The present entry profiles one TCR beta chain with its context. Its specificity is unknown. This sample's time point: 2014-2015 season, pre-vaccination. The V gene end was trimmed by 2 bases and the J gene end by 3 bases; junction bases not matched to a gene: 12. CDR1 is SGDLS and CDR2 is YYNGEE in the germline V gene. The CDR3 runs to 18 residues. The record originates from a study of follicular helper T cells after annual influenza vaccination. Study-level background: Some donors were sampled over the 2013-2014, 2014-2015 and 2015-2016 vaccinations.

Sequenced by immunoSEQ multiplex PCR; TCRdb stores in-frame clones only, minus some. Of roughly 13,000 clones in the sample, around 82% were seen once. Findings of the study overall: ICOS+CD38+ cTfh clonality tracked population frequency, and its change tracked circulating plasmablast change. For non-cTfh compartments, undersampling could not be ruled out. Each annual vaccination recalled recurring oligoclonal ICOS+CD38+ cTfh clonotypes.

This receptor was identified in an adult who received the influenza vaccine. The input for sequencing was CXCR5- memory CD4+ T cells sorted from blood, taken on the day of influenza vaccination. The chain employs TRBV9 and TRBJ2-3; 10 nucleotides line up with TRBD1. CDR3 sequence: CASSVQGYGTGATDTQYF. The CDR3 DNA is TGTGCCAGCAGCGTTCAGGGATACGGGACAGGGGCAACAGATACGCAGTATTTT.